This T cell receptor (beta chain) comes out of a study of shared clonotypes between healthy human individuals. The CD4+ fraction was divided into a CD45RA+ naive subset and a CD45RA-negative memory subset. Clones were read by immunoSEQ multiplex PCR, and TCRdb kept only the in-frame ones, dropping some. Of around 980,000 clones listed, around three quarters are singletons. This CDR3 is 13 amino acids long. V was clipped by 6 bases and J by 4 bases, with 12 bases between them. Germline V gives CDR1 MDHEN, CDR2 SYDVKM. The sample consisted of memory CD4+ T cells from PBMCs. Documented subset: CD45RA-negative fraction. The receptor comes from a man between 18 and 35 years old in good health. Some clones in this sample may be carry-over from other donors' samples. The chain links TRBV28 to TRBJ1-2, with no clear D. The CDR3 spells CASSGVQRYGYTF. Here the CDR3 DNA reads TGTGCCAGCAGCGGTGTACAGCGCTATGGCTACACCTTC.